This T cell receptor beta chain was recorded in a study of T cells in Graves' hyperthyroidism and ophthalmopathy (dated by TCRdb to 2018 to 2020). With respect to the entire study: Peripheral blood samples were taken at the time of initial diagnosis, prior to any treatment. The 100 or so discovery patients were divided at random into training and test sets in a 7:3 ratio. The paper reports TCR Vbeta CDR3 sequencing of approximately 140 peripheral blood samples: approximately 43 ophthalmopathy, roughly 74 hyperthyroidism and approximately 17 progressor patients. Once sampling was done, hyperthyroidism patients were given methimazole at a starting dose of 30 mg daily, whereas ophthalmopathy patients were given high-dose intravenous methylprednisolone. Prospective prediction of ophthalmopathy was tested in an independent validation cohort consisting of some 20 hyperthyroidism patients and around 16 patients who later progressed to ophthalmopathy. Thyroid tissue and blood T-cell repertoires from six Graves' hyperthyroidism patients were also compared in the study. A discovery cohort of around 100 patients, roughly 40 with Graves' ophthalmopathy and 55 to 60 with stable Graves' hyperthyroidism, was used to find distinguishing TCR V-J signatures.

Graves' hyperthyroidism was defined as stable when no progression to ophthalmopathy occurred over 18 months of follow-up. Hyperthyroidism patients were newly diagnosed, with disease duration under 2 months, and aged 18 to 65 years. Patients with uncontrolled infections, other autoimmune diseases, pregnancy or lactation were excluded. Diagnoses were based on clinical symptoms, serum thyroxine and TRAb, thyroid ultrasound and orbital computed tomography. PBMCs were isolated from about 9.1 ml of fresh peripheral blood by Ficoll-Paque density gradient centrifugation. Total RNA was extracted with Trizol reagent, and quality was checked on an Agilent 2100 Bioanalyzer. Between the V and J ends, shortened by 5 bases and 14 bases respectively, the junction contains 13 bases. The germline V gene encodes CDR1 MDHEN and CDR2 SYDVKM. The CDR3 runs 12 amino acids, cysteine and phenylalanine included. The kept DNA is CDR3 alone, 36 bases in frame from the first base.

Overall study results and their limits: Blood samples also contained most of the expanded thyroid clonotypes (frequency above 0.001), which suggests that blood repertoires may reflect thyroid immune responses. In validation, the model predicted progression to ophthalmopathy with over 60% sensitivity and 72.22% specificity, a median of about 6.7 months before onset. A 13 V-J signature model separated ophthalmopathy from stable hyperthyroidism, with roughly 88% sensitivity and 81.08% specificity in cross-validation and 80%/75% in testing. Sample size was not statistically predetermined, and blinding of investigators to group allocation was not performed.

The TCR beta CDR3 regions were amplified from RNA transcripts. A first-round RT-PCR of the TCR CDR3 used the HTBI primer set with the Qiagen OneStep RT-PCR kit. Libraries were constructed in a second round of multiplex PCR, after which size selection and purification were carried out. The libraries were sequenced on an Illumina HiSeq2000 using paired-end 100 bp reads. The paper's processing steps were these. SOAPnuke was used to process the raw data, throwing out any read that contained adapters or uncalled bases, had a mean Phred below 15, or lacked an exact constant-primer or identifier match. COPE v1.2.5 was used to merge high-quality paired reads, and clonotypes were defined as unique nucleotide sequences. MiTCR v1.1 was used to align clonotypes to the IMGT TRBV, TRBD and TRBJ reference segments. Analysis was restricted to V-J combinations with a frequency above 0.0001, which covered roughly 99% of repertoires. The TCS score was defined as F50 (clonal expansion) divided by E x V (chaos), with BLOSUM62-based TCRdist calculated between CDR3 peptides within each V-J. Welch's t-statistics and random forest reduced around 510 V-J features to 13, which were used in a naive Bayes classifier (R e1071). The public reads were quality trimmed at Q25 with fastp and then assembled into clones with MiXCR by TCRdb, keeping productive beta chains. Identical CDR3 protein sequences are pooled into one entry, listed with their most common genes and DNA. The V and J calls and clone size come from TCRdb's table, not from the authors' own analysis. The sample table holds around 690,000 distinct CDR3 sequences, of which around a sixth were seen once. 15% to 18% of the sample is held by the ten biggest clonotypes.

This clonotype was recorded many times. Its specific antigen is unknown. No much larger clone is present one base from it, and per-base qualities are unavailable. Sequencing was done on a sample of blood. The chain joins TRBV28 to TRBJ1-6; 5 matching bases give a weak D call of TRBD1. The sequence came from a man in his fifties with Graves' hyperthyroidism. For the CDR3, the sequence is CASSGGHRTLHF. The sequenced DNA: TGTGCCAGCAGTGGCGGCCACAGGACCCTCCACTTT.